This T cell receptor (beta chain) was identified in a study of blood T cell repertoires in COVID-19. Study-level information: Italy, Spain and the United States were the sources of the convalescent and acute COVID-19 samples. PBMCs, B-cell-depleted T cells, or T cells provided the cDNA or gDNA that made up the material.

This clone appeared a few times. Original methodology: For nucleated cells, counts were estimated from reference gene primer amplification. The protocol was immunoSEQ multiplex PCR, while the TCRdb copy is restricted to in-frame clones and leaves out a portion. The V and J calls and clone size were taken over from that table, and D and trimming were inferred from the DNA. The sample shows tens of thousands of clones, 86% of them seen only once. This CDR3 is 14 amino acids long. Germline CDR1 MDHEN, CDR2 SYDVKM. V was pared by 4 bases and J by 2 bases, with 11 bases between. The TCR was taken from a middle-aged man with active COVID-19. The genes are TRBV28 and TRBJ1-2, with TRBD1 as a possible D gene (5 bases). Sequenced material: peripheral blood. The CDR3 spells CASSSTAQNYGYTF. The CDR3 DNA reads as TGTGCCAGCAGTTCGACAGCTCAGAACTATGGCTACACCTTC.